This TCR beta chain emerged from a study of blood T cell repertoires in COVID-19. Overall study context: In each case, the material was cDNA or gDNA derived from T cells, B-cell-depleted T cells, or PBMCs.

Using immunoSEQ multiplex PCR, the repertoire was profiled, and TCRdb retains in-frame clones only, with some absent. The repertoire consists of 90,000 to 100,000 clones, with roughly 89% occurring once and the leading ten covering about 5.5%. Seattle patients were enrolled while actively infected and followed longitudinally. The germline V and J ends were trimmed by 6 bases and 0 bases, with 11 bases remaining between them. Germline lookup yields CDR1 MNHEY and CDR2 SVGAGI. This CDR3 region has 14 residues. The sample comprised peripheral blood. The rearrangement joins TRBV6-5 to TRBJ1-1; possibly TRBD1 for D (5 bases). The clonotype comes from a man aged 55 to 70 with COVID-19, enrolled during active disease. The DNA of the CDR3 is TGTGCCAGCAGCCCAGGGCCTCTGAACACTGAAGCTTTCTTT. Translated, it gives CASSPGPLNTEAFF.